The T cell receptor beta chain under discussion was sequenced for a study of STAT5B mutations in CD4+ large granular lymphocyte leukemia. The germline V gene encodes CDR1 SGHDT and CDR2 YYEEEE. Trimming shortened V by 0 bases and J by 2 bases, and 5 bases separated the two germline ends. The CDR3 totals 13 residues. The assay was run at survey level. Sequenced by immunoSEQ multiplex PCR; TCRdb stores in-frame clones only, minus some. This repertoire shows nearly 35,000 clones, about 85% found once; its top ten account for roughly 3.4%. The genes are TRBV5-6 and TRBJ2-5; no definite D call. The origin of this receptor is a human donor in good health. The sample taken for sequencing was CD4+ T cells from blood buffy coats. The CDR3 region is CASSLGQQETQYF. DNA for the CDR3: TGTGCCAGCAGCTTGGGACAACAAGAGACCCAGTACTTC.